Included here is one TCR beta chain sequence, with context. Its cognate antigen has yet to be identified. Base qualities are missing; no much larger clone stands one base away. The sample originates from a study of blood T cell repertoires in COVID-19 (dated by TCRdb to about 2020). Broadly, across the study: Samples covering the acute and convalescent phases of COVID-19 were provided by collaborators in the United States, Italy and Spain. Sample metadata almost always included a de-identified subject ID, COVID-19 status, age in years and sex. Samples came from the ongoing ImmuneRACE study (first 160 participants) plus 1,254 subjects from 6 global collaborators. Subjects who had been exposed to COVID-19, were actively infected with it, or had recovered from it provided the deeply sampled blood TCRbeta repertoires that made up the dataset. Where available, HLA class I and class II types were obtained from metadata supplied by the sample provider rather than from assay-based typing. The prospective study material was composed of cDNA or gDNA derived from T cells, B-cell-depleted T cells, or PBMCs. The repertoires were made available in a free public database intended to serve as a resource for research on the immune response to SARS-CoV-2.

TCRbeta CDR3 regions were amplified from genomic DNA using the immunoSEQ Assay, a bias-controlled multiplex PCR. The authors' analysis ran thus. Within the assay, amplification of reference gene primers was used to estimate how many nucleated cells each sample contained. Sequence reads were collapsed and filtered to measure the absolute abundance of every unique TCRbeta CDR3 rearrangement. Productive Simpson clonality was computed per sample as the square root of Simpson's diversity index over productive rearrangements. TCRdb limited this immuneACCESS table to in-frame rearrangements with V and J called. A share of clones is missing; checked studies link under half to unresolved V genes, and the rest is unexplained. V, J and clone size are those of that table, while D and trimming were read from the DNA. The sample data list 400,000 to 550,000 clones, and 80% to 90% of these were observed just once. Of the sample, more than 4% falls within the top ten clones.

Compared with germline, V lacks 3 bases and J lacks 3 bases; bases without a gene match: 7. The CDR3 holds 15 amino acids from the cysteine to the phenylalanine. Of the read, only the CDR3 DNA is kept; its 45 bases are in frame from base 1. CDR1 and CDR2, per the germline V gene (reference sequence), are GTSNPN and SVGIG. What the authors observed across the whole study: The amount of clinical and demographic metadata varied by source and participant and was provided uncurated.

Each collaborating institution followed its own protocols to collect whole blood in K2EDTA tubes. For TCRbeta analysis, collaborators shipped samples as frozen whole blood, isolated PBMCs, or DNA extracted from either of those sample types. The sequence links TRBV30 to TRBJ1-3; 8 bases in the junction line up with TRBD1. This clonotype was obtained from a woman aged 30 to 39 with acute or convalescent COVID-19. Sequencing input: peripheral blood. In nucleotides, the sequence is TGTGCCTGGAGCCTCGACAGGGGCGTTGGAAACACCATATATTTT. It translates as CAWSLDRGVGNTIYF.